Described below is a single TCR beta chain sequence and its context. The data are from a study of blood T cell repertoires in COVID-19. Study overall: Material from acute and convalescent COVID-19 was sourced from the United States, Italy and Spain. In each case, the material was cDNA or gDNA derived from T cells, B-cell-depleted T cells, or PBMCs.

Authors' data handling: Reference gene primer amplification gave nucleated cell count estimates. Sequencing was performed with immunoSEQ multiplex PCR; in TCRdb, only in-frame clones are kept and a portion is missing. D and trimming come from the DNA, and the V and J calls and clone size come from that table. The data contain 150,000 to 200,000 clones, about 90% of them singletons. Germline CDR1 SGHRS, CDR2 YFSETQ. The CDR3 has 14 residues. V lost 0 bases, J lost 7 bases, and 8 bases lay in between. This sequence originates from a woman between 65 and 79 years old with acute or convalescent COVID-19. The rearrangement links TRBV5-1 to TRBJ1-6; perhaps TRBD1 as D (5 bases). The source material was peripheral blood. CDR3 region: CASSLGQRNSPLHF. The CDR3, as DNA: TGCGCCAGCAGCTTGGGACAGAGAAATTCACCCCTCCACTTT. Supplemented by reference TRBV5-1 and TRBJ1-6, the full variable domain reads KAGVTQTPRYLIKTRGQQVTLSCSPISGHRSVSWYQQTPGQGLQFLFEYFSETQRNKGNFPGRFSGRQFSNSRSEMNVSTLELGDSALYLCASSLGQRNSPLHFGNGTRLTVT.